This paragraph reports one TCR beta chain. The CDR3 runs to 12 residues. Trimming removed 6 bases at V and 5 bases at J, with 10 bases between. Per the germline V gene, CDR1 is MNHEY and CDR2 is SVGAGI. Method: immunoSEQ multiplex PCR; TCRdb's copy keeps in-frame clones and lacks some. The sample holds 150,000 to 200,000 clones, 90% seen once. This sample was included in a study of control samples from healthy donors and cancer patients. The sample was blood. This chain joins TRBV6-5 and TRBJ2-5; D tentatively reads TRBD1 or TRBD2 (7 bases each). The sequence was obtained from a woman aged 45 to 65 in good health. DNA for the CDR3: TGTGCCAGCAGCCAGGGGGGGGAGACCCAGTACTTC. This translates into CASSQGGETQYF.